The rows below give T cell receptor beta chains drawn from one sample of a study of blood T cell repertoires in COVID-19. Using immunoSEQ multiplex PCR, the repertoire was profiled, and TCRdb retains in-frame clones only, with some absent. The repertoire consists of tens of thousands of clones, with 90% occurring once and the leading ten covering more than 3.5%. Sequencing input: peripheral blood. Receptors originate from an elderly woman with active or convalescent COVID-19. Both conserved end residues are part of each CDR3. D genes are given only for firm matches. Rows may omit the clone size; those that give it use once, few, many or a size class.

V gene,D gene,J gene,CDR3 length,clone size,CDR3 protein,CDR3 DNA
TRBV7-6,.,TRBJ2-3,16,.,CASSLVGGGGPDTQYF,TGTGCCAGCAGCTTAGTCGGGGGAGGGGGTCCAGATACGCAGTATTTT
TRBV19,.,TRBJ1-2,14,.,CASTPGGGNYGYTF,TGTGCCAGTACCCCGGGAGGGGGGAACTATGGCTACACCTTC
TRBV5-5,.,TRBJ2-1,15,.,CASSSTVSSYNEQFF,TGTGCCAGCAGCTCGACAGTCAGCTCCTACAATGAGCAGTTCTTC
TRBV7-2,TRBD2,TRBJ2-2,19,once,CASSSRVALAGRNTGELFF,TGTGCCAGCAGCTCTAGGGTAGCACTAGCGGGAAGGAACACCGGGGAGCTGTTTTTT
TRBV5-1,.,TRBJ2-7,14,.,CATSMVGGDYEQYF,TGCGCCACCTCTATGGTCGGAGGGGACTACGAGCAGTACTTC
TRBV19,TRBD1,TRBJ1-2,14,.,CASSPRDSRAGYTF,TGTGCCAGTAGTCCGAGGGACAGCCGGGCTGGCTACACCTTC
TRBV6-1,.,TRBJ1-3,12,.,CASSESGDTIYF,TGTGCCAGCAGTGAATCAGGGGACACCATATATTTT
TRBV4-3,TRBD1,TRBJ2-7,16,.,CASSQKRGTGDYEQYF,TGCGCCAGCAGCCAGAAAAGGGGGACAGGGGACTACGAGCAGTACTTC
TRBV15,.,TRBJ1-2,13,.,CATSRDRDYGYTF,TGTGCCACCAGCAGAGACAGGGACTATGGCTACACCTTC
TRBV12-3/TRBV12-4,.,TRBJ2-1,12,.,CASRFLSGEQFF,TGTGCCAGCAGGTTTCTCTCGGGTGAGCAGTTCTTC
TRBV5-1,.,TRBJ1-2,14,.,CASSSDGRGQGYTF,TGCGCCAGCAGCTCGGACGGCCGGGGTCAAGGCTACACCTTC